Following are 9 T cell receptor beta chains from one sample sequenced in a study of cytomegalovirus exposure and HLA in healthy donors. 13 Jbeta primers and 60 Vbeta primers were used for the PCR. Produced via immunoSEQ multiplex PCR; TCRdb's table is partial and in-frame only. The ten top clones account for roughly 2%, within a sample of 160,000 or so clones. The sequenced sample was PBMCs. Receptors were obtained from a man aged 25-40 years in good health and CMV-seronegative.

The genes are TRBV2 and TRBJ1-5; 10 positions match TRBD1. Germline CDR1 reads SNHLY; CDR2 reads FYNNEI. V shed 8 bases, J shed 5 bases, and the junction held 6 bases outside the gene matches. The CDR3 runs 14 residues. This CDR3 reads CASREGQGHQPQHF. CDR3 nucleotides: TGTGCCAGCCGCGAGGGACAGGGGCATCAGCCCCAGCATTTT.

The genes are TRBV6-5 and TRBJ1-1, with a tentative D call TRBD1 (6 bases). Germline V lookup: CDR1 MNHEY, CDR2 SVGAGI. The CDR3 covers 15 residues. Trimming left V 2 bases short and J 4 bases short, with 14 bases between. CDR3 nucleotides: TGTGCCAGCAGTTACACCGCTGGCAGGGGCACTGAAGCTTTCTTT. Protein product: CASSYTAGRGTEAFF.

The CDR3 DNA reads TGTGCCAGCACCAGATTAGCGGGAGGATCCTACGAGCAGTACTTC. Translating it yields CASTRLAGGSYEQYF. This chain uses TRBV11-2 with TRBJ2-7; 10 bases match TRBD2. Trimming took 7 bases from V and 1 from J; bases not matched to a gene: 7. The CDR3 loop spans 15 amino acids. Germline loops: CDR1 SGHAT, CDR2 FQNNGV.

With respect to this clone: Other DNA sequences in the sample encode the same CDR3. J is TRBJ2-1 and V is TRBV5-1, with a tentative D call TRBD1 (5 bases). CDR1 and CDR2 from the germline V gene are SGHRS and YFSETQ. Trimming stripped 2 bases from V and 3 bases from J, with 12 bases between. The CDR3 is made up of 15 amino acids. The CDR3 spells CASSLPAGLYNEQFF. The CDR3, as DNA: TGCGCCAGCAGCTTACCAGCAGGGCTCTACAATGAGCAGTTCTTC.

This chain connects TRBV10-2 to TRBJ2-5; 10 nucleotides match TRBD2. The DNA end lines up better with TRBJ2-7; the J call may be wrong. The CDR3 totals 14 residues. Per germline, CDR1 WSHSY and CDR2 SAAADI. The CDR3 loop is CASSGLAGVSEQYF. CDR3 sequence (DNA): TGCGCCAGCAGTGGGCTAGCGGGAGTTAGCGAGCAGTACTTC.

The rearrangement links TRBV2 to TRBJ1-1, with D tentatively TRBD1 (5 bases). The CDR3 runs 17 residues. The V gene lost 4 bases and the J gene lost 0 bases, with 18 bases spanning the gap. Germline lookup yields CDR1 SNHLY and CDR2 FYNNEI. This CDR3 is CASSGGGDSYMNTEAFF. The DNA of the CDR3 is TGTGCCAGCAGTGGGGGAGGAGACAGCTACATGAACACTGAAGCTTTCTTT.

The CDR3 sequence: CASSLLTGGQPQHF. The CDR3 DNA follows: TGTGCCAGCAGCTTACTGACAGGGGGCCAGCCCCAGCATTTT. The J gene is TRBJ1-5, the V gene TRBV5-8, with TRBD1 identical over 10 bases. The CDR3 consists of 14 residues. Trimming took 2 bases from V and 7 from J; bases not matched to a gene: 3. Germline V gene data show CDR1 as SGHTS and CDR2 as YDEGEE.

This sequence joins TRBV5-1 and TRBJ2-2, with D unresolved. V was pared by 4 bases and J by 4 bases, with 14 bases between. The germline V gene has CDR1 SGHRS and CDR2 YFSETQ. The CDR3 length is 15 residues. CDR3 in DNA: TGCGCCAGCAGCGCCGGCAGGCCCCTCACCGGGGAGCTGTTTTTT. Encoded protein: CASSAGRPLTGELFF.

The CDR3 DNA reads as TGTGCCAGCATCAGACAGGAAAACACCGGGGAGCTGTTTTTT. As protein: CASIRQENTGELFF. The rearrangement links TRBV6-5 to TRBJ2-2; the D gene is possibly TRBD1 (6 bases). Germline V gene sequence: CDR1 MNHEY, CDR2 SVGAGI. The CDR3 has 14 amino acids. V was shortened by 7 bases and J by 2 bases, with 11 bases between the two germline ends.